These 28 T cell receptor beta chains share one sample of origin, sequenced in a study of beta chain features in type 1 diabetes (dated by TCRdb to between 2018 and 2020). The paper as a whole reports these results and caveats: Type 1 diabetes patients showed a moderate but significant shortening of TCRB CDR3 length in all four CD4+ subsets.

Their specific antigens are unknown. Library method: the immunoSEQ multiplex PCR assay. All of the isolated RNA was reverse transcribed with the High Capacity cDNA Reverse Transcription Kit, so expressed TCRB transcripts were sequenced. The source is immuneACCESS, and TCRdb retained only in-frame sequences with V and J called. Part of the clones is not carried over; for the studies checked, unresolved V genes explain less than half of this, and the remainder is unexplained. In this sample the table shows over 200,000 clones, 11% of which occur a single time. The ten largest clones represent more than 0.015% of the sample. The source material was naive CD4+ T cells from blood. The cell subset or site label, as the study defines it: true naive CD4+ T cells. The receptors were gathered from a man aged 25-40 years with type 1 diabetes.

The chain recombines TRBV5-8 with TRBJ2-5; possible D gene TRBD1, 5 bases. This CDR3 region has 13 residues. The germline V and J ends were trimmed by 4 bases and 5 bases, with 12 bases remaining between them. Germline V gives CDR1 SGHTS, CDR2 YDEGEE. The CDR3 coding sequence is TGTGCCAGCAGCACTTGGGCAGGGGAGACCCAGTACTTC. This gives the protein CASSTWAGETQYF.

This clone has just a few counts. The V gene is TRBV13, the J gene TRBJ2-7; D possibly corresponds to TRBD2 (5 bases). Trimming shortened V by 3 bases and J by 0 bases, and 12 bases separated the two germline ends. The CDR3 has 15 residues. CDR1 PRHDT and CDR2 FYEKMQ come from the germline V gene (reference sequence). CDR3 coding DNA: TGTGCCAGCAGCTTTGGACTGCGACCCTCCTACGAGCAGTACTTC. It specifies CASSFGLRPSYEQYF.

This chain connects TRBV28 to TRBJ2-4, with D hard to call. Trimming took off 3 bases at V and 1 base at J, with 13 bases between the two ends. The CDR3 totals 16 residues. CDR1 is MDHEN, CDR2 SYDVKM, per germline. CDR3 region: CASSFQPRLAKNIQYF. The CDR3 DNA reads TGTGCCAGCAGTTTCCAGCCCAGGCTGGCCAAAAACATTCAGTACTTC.

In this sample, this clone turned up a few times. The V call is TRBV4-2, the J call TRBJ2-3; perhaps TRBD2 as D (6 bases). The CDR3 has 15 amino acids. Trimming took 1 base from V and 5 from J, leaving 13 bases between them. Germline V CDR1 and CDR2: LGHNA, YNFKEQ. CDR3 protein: CASSQAGTLGDTQYF. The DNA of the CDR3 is TGTGCCAGCAGCCAAGCGGGGACTCTGGGAGATACGCAGTATTTT.

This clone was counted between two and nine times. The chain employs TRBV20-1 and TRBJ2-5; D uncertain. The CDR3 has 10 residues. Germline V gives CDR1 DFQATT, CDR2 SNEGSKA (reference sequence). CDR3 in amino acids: CSLARETQYF. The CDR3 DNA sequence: TGCAGCCTGGCCCGAGAGACCCAGTACTTC.

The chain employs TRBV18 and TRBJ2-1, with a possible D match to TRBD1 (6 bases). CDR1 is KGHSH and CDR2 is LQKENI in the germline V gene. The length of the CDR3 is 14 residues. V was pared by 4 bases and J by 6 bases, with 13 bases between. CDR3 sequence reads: CASSRAQGINEQFF. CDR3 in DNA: TGTGCCAGCTCACGGGCACAGGGTATCAATGAGCAGTTCTTC. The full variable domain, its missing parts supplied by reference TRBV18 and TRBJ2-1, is NAGVMQNPRHLVRRRGQEARLRCSPMKGHSHVYWYRQLPEEGLKFMVYLQKENIIDESGMPKERFSAEFPKEGPSILRIQQVVRGDSAAYFCASSRAQGINEQFFGPGTRLTVL.

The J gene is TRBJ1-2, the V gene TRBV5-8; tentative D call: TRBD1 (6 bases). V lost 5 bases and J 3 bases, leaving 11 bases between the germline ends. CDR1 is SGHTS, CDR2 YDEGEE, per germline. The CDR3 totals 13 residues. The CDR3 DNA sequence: TGTGCCAGCAGACCGGGACACTACTATGGCTACACCTTC. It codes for CASRPGHYYGYTF.

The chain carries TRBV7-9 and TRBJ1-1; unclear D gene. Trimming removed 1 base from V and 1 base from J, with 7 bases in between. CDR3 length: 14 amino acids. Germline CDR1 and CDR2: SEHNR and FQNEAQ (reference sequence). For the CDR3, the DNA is TGTGCCAGCAGCTTAGTTGGGCCGAACACTGAAGCTTTCTTT. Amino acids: CASSLVGPNTEAFF.

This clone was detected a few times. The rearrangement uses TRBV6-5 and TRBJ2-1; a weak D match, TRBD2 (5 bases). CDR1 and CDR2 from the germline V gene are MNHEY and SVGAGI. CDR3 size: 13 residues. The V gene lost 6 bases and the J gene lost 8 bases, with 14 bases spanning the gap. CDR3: CASSGIPADEQFF. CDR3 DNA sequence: TGTGCCAGCAGCGGGATACCAGCCGATGAGCAGTTCTTC.

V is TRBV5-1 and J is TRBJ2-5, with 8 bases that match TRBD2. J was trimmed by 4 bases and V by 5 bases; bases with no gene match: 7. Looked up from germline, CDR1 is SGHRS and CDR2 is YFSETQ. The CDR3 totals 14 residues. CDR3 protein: CASSGNSGAETQYF. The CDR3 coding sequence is TGCGCCAGCAGTGGAAATAGCGGGGCAGAGACCCAGTACTTC.

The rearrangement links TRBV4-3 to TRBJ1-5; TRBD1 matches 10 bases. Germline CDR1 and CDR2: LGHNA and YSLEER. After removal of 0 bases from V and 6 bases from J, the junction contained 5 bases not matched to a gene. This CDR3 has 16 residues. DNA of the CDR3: TGCGCCAGCAGCCAAGATCAAGGGACAGGGGTTCAGCCCCAGCATTTT. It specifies CASSQDQGTGVQPQHF.

The CDR3 nucleotides read TGTGCCAGCAGCCAACTGACAGGGGTTAATGAAAAACTGTTTTTT. Its translation is CASSQLTGVNEKLFF. This chain connects TRBV4-2 to TRBJ1-4, with 8 bases lining up with TRBD1. V gave up 2 bases and J gave up 4 bases; unmatched junction bases: 3. The CDR3 has 15 residues. Looked up from germline, CDR1 is LGHNA and CDR2 is YNFKEQ.

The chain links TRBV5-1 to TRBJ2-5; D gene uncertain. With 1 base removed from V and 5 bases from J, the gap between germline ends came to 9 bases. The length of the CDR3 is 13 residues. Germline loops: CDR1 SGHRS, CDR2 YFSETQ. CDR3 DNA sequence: TGCGCCAGCAGCTTGCAGGATGGGGAGACCCAGTACTTC. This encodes CASSLQDGETQYF.

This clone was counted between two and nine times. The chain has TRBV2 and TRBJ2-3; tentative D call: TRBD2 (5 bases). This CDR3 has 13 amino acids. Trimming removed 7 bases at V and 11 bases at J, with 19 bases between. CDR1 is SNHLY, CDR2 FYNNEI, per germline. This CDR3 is CASMGFGGREQYF. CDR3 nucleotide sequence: TGTGCCAGCATGGGGTTTGGTGGGAGAGAGCAGTATTTT.

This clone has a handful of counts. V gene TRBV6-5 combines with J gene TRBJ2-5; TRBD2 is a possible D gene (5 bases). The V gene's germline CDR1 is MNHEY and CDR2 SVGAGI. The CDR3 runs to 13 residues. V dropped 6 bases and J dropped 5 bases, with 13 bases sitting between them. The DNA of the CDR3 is TGTGCCAGCAGCGGACTCTCACGGGAGACCCAGTACTTC. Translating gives CASSGLSRETQYF.

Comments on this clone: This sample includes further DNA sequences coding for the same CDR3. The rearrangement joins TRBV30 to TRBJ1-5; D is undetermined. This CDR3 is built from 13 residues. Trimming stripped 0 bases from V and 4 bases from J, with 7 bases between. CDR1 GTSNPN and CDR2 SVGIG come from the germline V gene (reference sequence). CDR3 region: CAWSVRGNQPQHF. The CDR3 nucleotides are TGTGCCTGGAGTGTACGGGGAAATCAGCCCCAGCATTTT.

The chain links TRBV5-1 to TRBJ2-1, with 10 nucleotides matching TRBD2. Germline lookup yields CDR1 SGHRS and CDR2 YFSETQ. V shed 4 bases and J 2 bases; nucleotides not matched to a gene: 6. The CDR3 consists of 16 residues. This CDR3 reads CASSPLAGGTYNEQFF. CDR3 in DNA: TGCGCCAGCAGCCCCTTAGCGGGGGGAACCTACAATGAGCAGTTCTTC.

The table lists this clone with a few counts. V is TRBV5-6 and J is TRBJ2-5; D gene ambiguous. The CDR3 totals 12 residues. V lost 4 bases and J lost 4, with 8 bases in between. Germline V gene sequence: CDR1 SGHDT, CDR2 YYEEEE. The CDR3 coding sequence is TGTGCCAGCAGCGTGAGAAGAGAGACCCAGTACTTC. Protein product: CASSVRRETQYF.

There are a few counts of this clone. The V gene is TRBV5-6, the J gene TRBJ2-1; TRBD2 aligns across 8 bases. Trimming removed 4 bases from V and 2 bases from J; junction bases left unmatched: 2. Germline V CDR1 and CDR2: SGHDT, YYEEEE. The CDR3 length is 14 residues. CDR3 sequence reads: CASSPTSAYNEQFF. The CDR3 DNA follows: TGTGCCAGCAGCCCGACTAGCGCCTACAATGAGCAGTTCTTC.

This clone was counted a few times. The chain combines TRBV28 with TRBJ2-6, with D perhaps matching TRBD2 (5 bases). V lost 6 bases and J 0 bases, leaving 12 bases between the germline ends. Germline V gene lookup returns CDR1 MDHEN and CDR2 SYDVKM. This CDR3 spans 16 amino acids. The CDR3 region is CASSLVGSSGANVLTF. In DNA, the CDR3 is TGTGCCAGCAGCCTGGTTGGGAGCTCTGGGGCCAACGTCCTGACTTTC.

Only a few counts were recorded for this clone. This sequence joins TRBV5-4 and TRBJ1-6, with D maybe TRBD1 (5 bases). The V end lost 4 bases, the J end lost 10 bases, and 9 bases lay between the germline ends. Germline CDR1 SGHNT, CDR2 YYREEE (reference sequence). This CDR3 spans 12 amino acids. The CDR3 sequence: CASSQGPSPLHF. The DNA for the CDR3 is TGTGCCAGCAGCCAGGGTCCCTCACCCCTCCACTTT.

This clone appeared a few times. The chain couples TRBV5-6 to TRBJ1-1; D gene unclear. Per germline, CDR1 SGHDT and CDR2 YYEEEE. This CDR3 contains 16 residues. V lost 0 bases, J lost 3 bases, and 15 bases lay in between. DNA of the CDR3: TGTGCCAGCAGCTTGGAACCGCAGCGATCCTACACTGAAGCTTTCTTT. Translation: CASSLEPQRSYTEAFF.

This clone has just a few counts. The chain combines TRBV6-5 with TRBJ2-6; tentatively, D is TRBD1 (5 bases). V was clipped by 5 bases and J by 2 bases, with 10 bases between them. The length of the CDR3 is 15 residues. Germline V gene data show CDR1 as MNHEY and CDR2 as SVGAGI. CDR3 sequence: CASSREGAGANVLTF. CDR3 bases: TGTGCCAGCAGTAGGGAAGGGGCTGGGGCCAACGTCCTGACTTTC.

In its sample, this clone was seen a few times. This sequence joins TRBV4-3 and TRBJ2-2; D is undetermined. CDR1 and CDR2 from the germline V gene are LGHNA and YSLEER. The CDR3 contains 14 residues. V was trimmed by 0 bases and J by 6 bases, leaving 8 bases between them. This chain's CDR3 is CASSQEPGSGELFF. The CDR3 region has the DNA TGCGCCAGCAGCCAAGAACCCGGGTCCGGGGAGCTGTTTTTT.

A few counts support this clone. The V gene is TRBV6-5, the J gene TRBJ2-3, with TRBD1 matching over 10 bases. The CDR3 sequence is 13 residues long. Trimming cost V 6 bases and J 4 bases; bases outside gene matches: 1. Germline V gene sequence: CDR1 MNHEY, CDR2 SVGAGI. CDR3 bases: TGTGCCAGCAGAGGACAGGGGGCAGATACGCAGTATTTT. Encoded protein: CASRGQGADTQYF.

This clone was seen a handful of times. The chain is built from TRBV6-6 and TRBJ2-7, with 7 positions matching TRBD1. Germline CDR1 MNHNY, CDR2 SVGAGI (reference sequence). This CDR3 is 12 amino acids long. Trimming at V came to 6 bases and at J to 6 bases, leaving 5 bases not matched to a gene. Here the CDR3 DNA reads TGTGCCAGCAGCACGGGACAGTTCGAGCAGTACTTC. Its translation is CASSTGQFEQYF.

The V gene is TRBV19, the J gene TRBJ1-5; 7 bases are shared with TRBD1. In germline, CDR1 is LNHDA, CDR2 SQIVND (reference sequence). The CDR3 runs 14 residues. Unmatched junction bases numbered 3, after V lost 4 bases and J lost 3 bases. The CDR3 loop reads CASSTRGDNQPQHF. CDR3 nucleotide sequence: TGTGCCAGTAGTACCAGGGGGGACAATCAGCCCCAGCATTTT.

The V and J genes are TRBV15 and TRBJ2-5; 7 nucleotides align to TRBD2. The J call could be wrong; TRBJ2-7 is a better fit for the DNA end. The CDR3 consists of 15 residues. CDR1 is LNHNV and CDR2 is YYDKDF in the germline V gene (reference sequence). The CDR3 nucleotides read TGTGCCACCAGCGGCGGAGGAGCGGGGCTTTACGAGCAGTACTTC. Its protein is CATSGGGAGLYEQYF.